Given below is one T cell receptor beta chain in context. What this receptor recognizes is not known. Per-nucleotide qualities are absent, and no much larger clonotype sits a single base away. This entry comes from a study of T cell responses to AZD1222 COVID-19 vaccine (dated by TCRdb to the early 2020s). Broadly, across the study: AZD1222 recipients given second doses at about 4 weeks or at about 12 weeks were pooled, since spike-specific TCR depth and breadth were not found to differ between the two schedules. Trial participants were enrolled by age into 18-55, 56-69 and 70-plus year subgroups, with around 150, 28 and 57 TCR-sequenced participants respectively. TCR sequencing was performed for about 250 trial participants, of whom about 200 were given two doses of AZD1222 and approximately 26 were given two doses of MenACWY control vaccine. The paper's findings and limits, for the study overall: Because no samples from the day 14 peak response were available, repertoires could be characterized only after the peak T cell response. Participants were mostly white British, with more females than males. The authors suggested clonal diversity may have been underestimated. Spike-specific TCR breadth and depth rose significantly after two AZD1222 doses compared with day 0 and with MenACWY recipients. In the small 56-69-year group, the increase in depth fell short of significance, most likely because of low power. Conclusions about previously exposed vaccinees are limited because only a handful of AZD1222 recipients were SARS-CoV-2 seropositive at baseline. Reportedly, almost half of the unique spike-specific TCRs recognized epitopes lying outside the regions that are mutated in the B.1.351 and B.1.1.7 variants. The vaccine-associated CD4 TCRs covered the entire spike protein, and the dominant responses fell in regions 160-218 and 743-854.

The CDR3 regions of human TCRbeta chains were analyzed by immunosequencing. The original methods were these. TCRs in the repertoires were compared against a reference library of SARS-CoV-2-specific TCRs that had been generated with the MIRA antigen-specificity platform. Breadth was defined as the fraction of unique TCRs that were SARS-CoV-2-associated, and depth was defined as the fraction of total T cells that were SARS-CoV-2-associated. Using the MIRA data, every spike-specific TCR was mapped to the spike region that the TCR reacted to and assigned to either a CD4 or a CD8 class. Log10-transformed breadth and depth values were compared by one-way ANOVA with Sidak's multiple comparisons tests. TCRdb limited this immuneACCESS table to in-frame rearrangements with V and J called. A share of clones is missing; checked studies link under half to unresolved V genes, and the rest is unexplained. The V and J calls and clone size were taken over from that table, and D and trimming were inferred from the DNA. Counted in this sample were fewer than 110,000 clones; roughly 87% of them appeared once. In total, the top ten clones hold about 4.5% of the sample.

The CDR3 holds 12 amino acids from the cysteine to the phenylalanine. The sequence is cut down to CDR3 DNA, 36 bases in frame from base 1. Deletion took 11 bases off V and 4 bases off J, with a span of 12 bases between the germline ends. According to the germline V gene, CDR1 reads SNHLY and CDR2 reads FYNNEI. Interpreted using the paper, the time point label stands for: baseline before first vaccination. The vaccinee samples were drawn from two UK trials, COV001 and COV002, one of which was a single-blind randomized controlled phase 2/3 trial testing AZD1222 (ChAdOx1 nCoV-19) in healthy adults. For TCRbeta chain sequencing, PBMC samples were collected from trial participants at day 0 and at day 28 after the second dose.

The clonotype was recovered from an adult in good health. The chain uses TRBV2 and TRBJ1-3; a tentative D match to TRBD1 spans 5 bases. Sequences were derived from peripheral blood, sampled on day 0 of AZD1222 vaccination. In nucleotide form, the sequence is TGTGCCGGCAAAGGGGACGGAAACACCATATATTTT. This yields the protein CAGKGDGNTIYF. Where the CDR3 stops, the reference TRBV2 and TRBJ1-3 genes take over; the full variable domain is EPEVTQTPSHQVTQMGQEVILRCVPISNHLYFYWYRQILGQKVEFLVSFYNNEISEKSEIFDDQFSVERPDGSNFTLKIRSTKLEDSAMYFCAGKGDGNTIYFGEGSWLTVV.